These 24 T cell receptor beta chains originate from one sample sequenced in a study of cytomegalovirus exposure and HLA in healthy donors. Profiled with immunoSEQ multiplex PCR; TCRdb holds only in-frame clones, not every one. There are around 220,000 clones in the sample; 88% occur only once, and 2.9% lies in the top ten. The sample comprised PBMCs. Every receptor here comes from a woman younger than 35 in good health and CMV-seronegative.

J is TRBJ1-3 and V is TRBV2, with 7 bases aligning to TRBD1. CDR3 length equals 17 residues. In germline, CDR1 is SNHLY, CDR2 FYNNEI. Trimming cost V 5 bases and J 0 bases; bases outside gene matches: 10. The CDR3 region is CASSHRTGDYSGNTIYF. In DNA, the CDR3 is TGTGCCAGCAGTCACAGGACAGGAGATTACTCTGGAAACACCATATATTTT.

In its sample, this clone was seen once. V and J are TRBV20-1 and TRBJ2-5; D gene uncertain. Per germline, CDR1 DFQATT and CDR2 SNEGSKA (reference sequence). The CDR3 contains 10 residues. The CDR3 sequence is CSPLRETQYF. In nucleotides, the CDR3 is TGCAGCCCCCTCCGGGAGACCCAGTACTTC.

This clone turned up a few times. The V call is TRBV28, the J call TRBJ1-2, with D unclear. The CDR3 has 14 residues. Trimming left V 2 bases short and J 2 bases short, with 9 bases between. From germline, CDR1 is MDHEN and CDR2 SYDVKM. This CDR3 is CASSLGWENYGYTF. DNA for the CDR3: TGTGCCAGCAGTTTAGGGTGGGAGAACTATGGCTACACCTTC.

This chain connects TRBV28 to TRBJ2-2, with D uncertain. Trimming removed 4 bases at V and 6 bases at J, with 15 bases between. Germline-derived CDR1 and CDR2 are MDHEN and SYDVKM. The CDR3 covers 15 residues. The CDR3 sequence: CASSYITGYPGELFF. The CDR3 DNA is TGTGCCAGCAGTTACATAACCGGGTATCCCGGGGAGCTGTTTTTT.

V and J are TRBV7-2 and TRBJ2-1; 8 bases agree with TRBD2. From germline, CDR1 is SGHTA and CDR2 FQGNSA. The CDR3 is made up of 15 amino acids. The J segment lost 0 bases and the V segment lost 4 bases, leaving 2 bases of the junction unmatched. CDR3 amino acids: CASSYSGTSYNEQFF. CDR3 coding DNA: TGTGCCAGCAGCTATAGCGGGACCTCCTACAATGAGCAGTTCTTC.

The chain combines TRBV7-9 with TRBJ2-1; 7 bases match TRBD1. CDR1 is SEHNR and CDR2 is FQNEAQ in the germline V gene (reference sequence). The CDR3 extends over 16 amino acids. V shed 1 base and J 2 bases; nucleotides not matched to a gene: 5. CDR3 sequence reads: CASSLVTGLAYNEQFF. CDR3 nucleotides: TGTGCCAGCAGCTTAGTGACAGGGTTAGCCTACAATGAGCAGTTCTTC.

This clone has just a few counts. V and J are TRBV9 and TRBJ2-2; weak D call: TRBD2 (6 bases). Looked up from germline, CDR1 is SGDLS and CDR2 is YYNGEE. Trimming cost V 7 bases and J 0 bases, with 10 bases left between them. The CDR3 runs 14 residues. CDR3 residues: CASGAGTNTGELFF. The CDR3 DNA is TGTGCCAGCGGGGCGGGGACGAACACCGGGGAGCTGTTTTTT.

This chain uses TRBV27 with TRBJ2-7; tentatively, D is TRBD1 (5 bases). V was cut by 6 bases and J by 2 bases, with 29 bases left in between. The CDR3 runs 19 residues. Germline assignment: CDR1 MNHEY and CDR2 SMNVEV (reference sequence). CDR3: CASRPTFRVGDGPTYEQYF. The CDR3 DNA reads as TGTGCCAGCAGGCCCACGTTCAGGGTCGGTGATGGTCCTACCTACGAGCAGTACTTC.

V usage is TRBV6-1 and J usage is TRBJ1-5; D might be TRBD1 (5 bases). The CDR3 extends over 14 amino acids. Trimming took 1 base from V and 7 from J, leaving 11 bases between them. CDR1 is MNHNS and CDR2 is SASEGT in the germline V gene. The DNA for the CDR3 is TGTGCCAGCAGTGAAGTCGAAGGACACCAGCCCCAGCATTTT. Residues: CASSEVEGHQPQHF.

The chain couples TRBV7-2 to TRBJ2-7; D is perhaps TRBD1 (6 bases). Per the germline V gene, CDR1 is SGHTA and CDR2 is FQGNSA. This CDR3 is built from 15 residues. Trimming stripped 4 bases from V and 0 bases from J, with 13 bases between. The CDR3 DNA follows: TGTGCCAGCAGCTCCGACCACAGGGCCTCCTACGAGCAGTACTTC. This codes for CASSSDHRASYEQYF.

CDR3: CASSRPRKEVMNTEAFF. The DNA of the CDR3 is TGTGCCAGCAGCAGGCCGCGGAAGGAAGTCATGAACACTGAAGCTTTCTTT. The chain uses TRBV21-1 and TRBJ1-1. TRBV21-1 is tagged as a pseudogene. This CDR3 is built from 17 residues.

The chain employs TRBV4-3 and TRBJ2-2; 7 positions agree with TRBD1. J was trimmed by 4 bases and V by 2 bases; bases with no gene match: 4. The CDR3 totals 15 residues. The germline V gene has CDR1 LGHNA and CDR2 YSLEER. The chain's CDR3 is CASSQTGAGTGELFF. The CDR3 coding sequence is TGCGCCAGCAGCCAAACAGGGGCGGGCACCGGGGAGCTGTTTTTT.

J is TRBJ2-7 and V is TRBV27; D call uncertain. From germline, CDR1 is MNHEY and CDR2 SMNVEV (reference sequence). V was trimmed by 0 bases and J by 0 bases, leaving 9 bases between them. The CDR3 spans 15 residues. The CDR3 spells CASSLSPVASYEQYF. CDR3 DNA: TGTGCCAGCAGTTTATCGCCAGTAGCCTCCTACGAGCAGTACTTC.

The V gene is TRBV7-6, the J gene TRBJ2-7; TRBD2 matches at 8 bases. The CDR3 covers 16 residues. V dropped 0 bases and J dropped 4; count of bases not matched to a gene: 8. Germline values: CDR1 SGHVS, CDR2 FNYEAQ. The CDR3: CASSLASAGGVYEQYF. DNA of the CDR3: TGTGCCAGCAGCTTAGCGTCGGCGGGAGGTGTGTACGAGCAGTACTTC.

This clone occurred a few times. This chain connects TRBV4-3 to TRBJ1-1; D is unresolved. This CDR3 is built from 12 residues. V lost 6 bases and J 3 bases, leaving 8 bases between the germline ends. In germline, CDR1 is LGHNA, CDR2 YSLEER. DNA of the CDR3: TGCGCCAGCAGTGACGGAGACACTGAAGCTTTCTTT. This gives the protein CASSDGDTEAFF.

The chain combines TRBV9 with TRBJ2-3, with 7 bases identical to TRBD1. J was trimmed by 2 bases and V by 3 bases; bases with no gene match: 9. Germline V gene data show CDR1 as SGDLS and CDR2 as YYNGEE. CDR3 length: 16 residues. CDR3 in amino acids: CASSAYRDSPTDTQYF. The CDR3 bases are TGTGCCAGCAGCGCATACCGGGACAGTCCCACAGATACGCAGTATTTT.

V gene TRBV10-3 combines with J gene TRBJ2-7; 10 nucleotides agree with TRBD2. The CDR3 loop spans 16 amino acids. Germline values: CDR1 ENHRY, CDR2 SYGVKD. V gave up 3 bases and J gave up 5 bases; unmatched junction bases: 10. The CDR3 is CAISDPTSGVVDEQYF. The CDR3 bases are TGTGCCATCAGTGACCCAACTAGCGGGGTCGTTGACGAGCAGTACTTC.

The chain is built from TRBV28 and TRBJ2-7; TRBD2 might be the D (6 bases). The length of the CDR3 is 16 residues. CDR1 is MDHEN, CDR2 SYDVKM, per germline. V lost 4 bases, J lost 1 base, and 17 bases lay in between. CDR3 region: CASSSLWREMSYEQYF. The DNA for the CDR3 is TGTGCCAGCAGTTCTCTCTGGAGGGAGATGTCCTACGAGCAGTACTTC.

The chain recombines TRBV5-1 with TRBJ2-2, with 10 positions matching TRBD2. Germline lookup yields CDR1 SGHRS and CDR2 YFSETQ. The V segment lost 1 base and the J segment 0 bases; nucleotides outside the gene matches: 9. This CDR3 is built from 19 residues. In nucleotides, the CDR3 is TGCGCCAGCAGCTTGAGACCGGTAGCGGGAGGATCGAACACCGGGGAGCTGTTTTTT. This sequence encodes CASSLRPVAGGSNTGELFF.

This clone has just a few counts. The chain joins TRBV6-1 to TRBJ1-5, with TRBD1 matching 11 bases. With 1 base clipped from V and 6 bases from J, the junction kept 2 bases outside the gene matches. The CDR3 is made up of 15 amino acids. Germline V gene sequence: CDR1 MNHNS, CDR2 SASEGT. The CDR3 DNA reads TGTGCCAGCAGTGAAGGGACAGGGGGCGTTCAGCCCCAGCATTTT. It codes for CASSEGTGGVQPQHF.

The chain joins TRBV19 to TRBJ2-2; 8 bases match TRBD2. CDR1 and CDR2 (germline): LNHDA, SQIVND (reference sequence). V shed 6 bases and J 5 bases; nucleotides not matched to a gene: 5. This CDR3 has 14 amino acids. CDR3 bases: TGTGCCAGTAGGAGACTAGCGAGGACCGGGGAGCTGTTTTTT. Protein sequence: CASRRLARTGELFF.

CDR3 protein: CASTASRGKNQPQHF. CDR3 nucleotides: TGTGCCAGCACTGCGTCGAGGGGGAAGAATCAGCCCCAGCATTTT. This rearrangement joins TRBV28 to TRBJ1-5; D might be TRBD1 (6 bases). The CDR3 spans 15 residues. Germline loops: CDR1 MDHEN, CDR2 SYDVKM. The V end lost 7 bases, the J end lost 4 bases, and 17 bases lay between the germline ends. Combining the CDR3 with reference TRBV28 and TRBJ1-5 gives the whole variable domain DVKVTQSSRYLVKRTGEKVFLECVQDMDHENMFWYRQDPGLGLRLIYFSYDVKMKEKGDIPEGYSVSREKKERFSLILESASTNQTSMYLCASTASRGKNQPQHFGDGTRLSIL.

The V call is TRBV4-1, the J call TRBJ1-1, with D unresolved. The germline V gene encodes CDR1 MGHRA and CDR2 YSYEKL. Trimming cost V 4 bases and J 0 bases, with 15 bases left between them. This CDR3 is 16 amino acids long. CDR3: CASSRNPLGMNTEAFF. CDR3 nucleotides: TGCGCCAGCAGCCGTAACCCCCTGGGCATGAACACTGAAGCTTTCTTT.

The V gene is TRBV14, the J gene TRBJ2-1, with D unclear. Germline V gene lookup returns CDR1 SGHDN and CDR2 FVKESK. The CDR3 extends over 11 amino acids. Trimming removed 4 bases at V and 4 bases at J, with 2 bases between. CDR3 sequence reads: CASSLYNEQFF. The CDR3 DNA reads TGTGCCAGCAGCCTATACAATGAGCAGTTCTTC. The variable domain in full, completed from reference TRBV14 and TRBJ2-1, reads EAGVTQFPSHSVIEKGQTVTLRCDPISGHDNLYWYRRVMGKEIKFLLHFVKESKQDESGMPNNRFLAERTGGTYSTLKVQPAELEDSGVYFCASSLYNEQFFGPGTRLTVL.